This T cell receptor beta chain was sequenced during a study of Graves' ophthalmopathy and Graves' hyperthyroidism. Amplification of the TCR beta CDR3 regions used RNA transcripts (as template). In the first round, RT-PCR was carried out with HTBI primers, and a multiplex PCR formed the second round. In TCRdb, the multiplex PCR reads were re-called with MiXCR into one record per CDR3 protein. The data show about 740,000 distinct CDR3 sequences, 40% seen once. The source is an adult man with Graves' ophthalmopathy. The sample comprised peripheral blood.

The CDR3 is CASSSGTSVYYPHEQYF. The CDR3 DNA is TGCGCCAGCAGCTCCGGGACTAGCGTTTACTACCCCCACGAGCAGTACTTC. The V gene is TRBV5-1, the J gene TRBJ2-7; 10 bases are a match to TRBD2. V was pared by 3 bases and J by 5 bases, with 14 bases of the junction left unmatched. In germline, CDR1 is SGHRS, CDR2 YFSETQ. The CDR3 loop spans 17 amino acids.